A selection of T cell receptor beta chains follows, all from one sample in a study of CXCR3-negative and CXCR3-positive naive CD8 T cells. After re-calling the 5' RACE reads, TCRdb lists one entry per CDR3 protein, DNA absent. There are 69,000 or so distinct CDR3 sequences in the sample, with approximately 1.5% held by the top ten. Sequences were obtained from naive CXCR3- CD8+ T cells from blood. All receptors derive from a human donor in good health. Some clones in this sample may be carry-over from other donors' samples. CDR3s include the opening cysteine and the closing phenylalanine or tryptophan. The order of the fields is V gene, J gene, CDR3 protein.

TRBV5-1,TRBJ2-7,CASSLRDRVVYEQYF
TRBV7-9,TRBJ1-2,CASSQRTVQQATFYGYTF
TRBV3-2,TRBJ2-7,CALARRGRNSYEQYF
TRBV29-1,TRBJ2-1,CSVEDLTGQYYNEQFF
TRBV29-1,TRBJ2-7,CSVVGLAGRYEQYF
TRBV7-2,TRBJ2-7,CASDGPYEQYF
TRBV2,TRBJ2-3,CASSVTDTQYF
TRBV29-1,TRBJ2-1,CSARDSSYNEQFF
TRBV7-9,TRBJ2-3,CASSYQGELTDTQYF
TRBV13,TRBJ2-7,CASSLTSEPYEQYF
TRBV5-5,TRBJ2-7,CASSFGRGVDEQYF
TRBV5-1,TRBJ2-7,CASSLGTGLKFYEQYF